This T cell receptor (beta chain) was captured by sequencing in a study of T cell clonality in common variable immunodeficiency. Germline assignment: CDR1 LGHNA and CDR2 YNFKEQ. This CDR3 comprises 13 residues. This clone was picked up many times. A read error may produce the germline difference seen at one junction end. The read gets to within 3 residues of the CDR3 end, and the germline J gene fills in the rest. Here immunoSEQ multiplex PCR was the method, and the copy in TCRdb shows in-frame clones only, minus some. The sample presents approximately 34,000 clones, none singletons. The J gene is TRBJ2-6, the V gene TRBV4-2; D gene uncertain. Material for sequencing was peripheral blood mononuclear cells. This receptor was identified in a person between 18 and 69 years old in good health. The covered CDR3 bases are TGCGCCAGCAGCCCCACTGGGGCCAACGTC. It encodes CASSPTGANV. The entire CDR3 protein reads CASSPTGANVLTF.